This TCR beta chain appears in the sequencing data of a study of human T cells and chemical hapten exposure. Whole-study results and caveats: The study found that PT1 expanded TCR counts correlated positively with patch test score.

Germline assignment: CDR1 MNHNS and CDR2 SASEGT. Deletions cut 6 bases from V and 5 bases from J, with 14 bases between. The CDR3 sequence is 14 residues long. MiXCR, run by TCRdb on the RACE reads, gives a single entry per CDR3 protein. The profile covers tens of thousands of distinct CDR3 sequences, with about 8% appearing a single time and about 1.6% taken by the ten largest. This clonotype turned up a few times. Its antigen is not identified. Stated time point: patch test 1, 2 weeks after DPC sensitization. As for treatment: therapeutic diphenylcyclopropenone sensitization with weekly scalp DPC. Only after blood had been drawn was each patch test applied. Participating donors were patients with alopecia, aged 18 to 70 years, considered appropriate candidates for DPC.

Material: whole blood, obtained in connection with sensitization to the hapten diphenylcyclopropenone (DPC). This TCR derives from a woman younger than 45 with alopecia areata. Some clones in this sample may be carry-over from other donors' samples. V gene TRBV6-1 combines with J gene TRBJ1-5; tentative D call: TRBD1 (5 bases). The CDR3 loop reads CASSQGNRDQPQHF. The CDR3 DNA reads TGTGCCAGCAGCCAGGGTAACCGGGATCAGCCCCAGCATTTT.